The 20 T cell receptor beta chains below come from one sample, sequenced in a study of cytomegalovirus exposure and HLA in healthy donors (dated by TCRdb to the late 2010s). Library construction relied on the immunoSEQ multiplex PCR assay. For the multiplex PCR, a mixture combining 60 forward primers for TCR Vbeta segments and 13 reverse primers for TCR Jbeta segments was used. TCRdb holds this immuneACCESS table with in-frame rearrangements only. Some clones are missing; in checked studies, unresolved V genes explain under half, and the rest has no known cause. In this sample the table shows about 68,000 clones, around four fifths of which occur a single time. The ten biggest clones cover approximately 6.2% of the sample. Sequencing input: PBMCs. These receptors were taken from a human donor in good health.

The V and J genes are TRBV6-1 and TRBJ2-3; possible D gene TRBD1, 6 bases. V lost 3 bases to trimming and J lost 11 bases, with 15 bases between them. There are 13 residues in the CDR3. Looked up from germline, CDR1 is MNHNS and CDR2 is SASEGT. The chain's CDR3 is CASSDTPGVRQYF. The CDR3 nucleotides are TGTGCCAGCAGTGATACCCCAGGGGTCCGGCAGTATTTT.

About this clone itself: A read error may account for a junction end that differs from germline. This chain connects TRBV5-1 to TRBJ1-1; TRBD1 aligns across 7 bases. Germline V gene lookup returns CDR1 SGHRS and CDR2 YFSETQ. The CDR3 spans 17 residues. The CDR3 loop reads CASRLGTTGQVGTEAFF. The CDR3 nucleotides read TGCGCCAGCAGGTTGGGGACTACAGGACAGGTTGGCACTGAAGCTTTCTTT.

Only one count was recorded for this clone. The chain has TRBV28 and TRBJ2-6, with a weak D call TRBD2 (6 bases). The CDR3 is 16 amino acids. The V gene's germline CDR1 is MDHEN and CDR2 SYDVKM. V lost 6 bases and J lost 4, with 16 bases in between. The CDR3 region has the DNA TGTGCCAGCAGAGCCCATCGGGGGTCCGGGGCCAACGTCCTGACTTTC. Translating it yields CASRAHRGSGANVLTF.

The chain recombines TRBV7-6 with TRBJ2-1; TRBD2 matches at 12 bases. This CDR3 is built from 17 residues. Germline V gene data show CDR1 as SGHVS and CDR2 as FNYEAQ. Germline trimming cut 5 bases from V and 2 bases from J; bases unmatched to any gene: 7. The CDR3 spells CASSLTSGGPPYNEQFF. For the CDR3, the DNA is TGTGCCAGCAGCCTTACTAGCGGGGGGCCCCCCTACAATGAGCAGTTCTTC.

The table lists this clone with a few counts. CDR3: CASSSRTDYEQYF. CDR3 in DNA: TGTGCCAGCAGTTCACGGACAGACTACGAGCAGTACTTC. The chain employs TRBV28 and TRBJ2-5; the D gene is possibly TRBD1 (6 bases). The end of the DNA aligns better with TRBJ2-7, so the J call may be wrong. This CDR3 has 13 amino acids. The germline CDR1 and CDR2 sequences are MDHEN and SYDVKM.

The chain combines TRBV19 with TRBJ1-2; perhaps TRBD1 as D (6 bases). The CDR3 sequence is 17 residues long. Trimming took 3 bases from V and 1 from J, leaving 18 bases between them. Germline loops: CDR1 LNHDA, CDR2 SQIVND (reference sequence). The CDR3 is CASSIPGQWTFNYGYTF. CDR3 DNA sequence: TGTGCCAGTAGTATTCCCGGACAGTGGACCTTTAACTATGGCTACACCTTC. Combining the CDR3 with reference TRBV19 and TRBJ1-2 gives the whole variable domain DGGITQSPKYLFRKEGQNVTLSCEQNLNHDAMYWYRQDPGQGLRLIYYSQIVNDFQKGDIAEGYSVSREKKESFPLTVTSAQKNPTAFYLCASSIPGQWTFNYGYTFGSGTRLTVV.

The CDR3 sequence: CASSLSWRNQPQHF. The CDR3 nucleotides are TGTGCCAGCAGCTTAAGTTGGAGAAATCAGCCCCAGCATTTT. The chain combines TRBV11-3 with TRBJ1-5; D is ambiguous. CDR3 length: 14 amino acids. CDR1 and CDR2 (germline): SGHNT, YENEEA. V shed 2 bases and J shed 4 bases, with 9 bases lying between them.

This chain joins TRBV18 and TRBJ1-5; weak D call: TRBD1 (5 bases). Germline CDR1 is KGHSH and CDR2 is LQKENI. This CDR3 spans 13 amino acids. Trimming stripped 1 base from V and 4 bases from J, with 5 bases between. The DNA of the CDR3 is TGTGCCAGCTCACCACAGGGGAATCAGCCCCAGCATTTT. Amino acid sequence: CASSPQGNQPQHF. Drawing the rest from reference TRBV18 and TRBJ1-5, the complete variable domain is NAGVMQNPRHLVRRRGQEARLRCSPMKGHSHVYWYRQLPEEGLKFMVYLQKENIIDESGMPKERFSAEFPKEGPSILRIQQVVRGDSAAYFCASSPQGNQPQHFGDGTRLSIL.

This clone was recorded only once. The chain couples TRBV6-6 to TRBJ1-1; D might be TRBD1 (5 bases). V lost 8 bases and J 6 bases, leaving 19 bases between the germline ends. Germline assignment: CDR1 MNHNY and CDR2 SVGAGI (reference sequence). This CDR3 spans 14 amino acids. CDR3 nucleotides: TGTGCCAGCGTCCCGGGGGTGGATTTCGCTGAAGCTTTCTTT. It encodes CASVPGVDFAEAFF.

The chain carries TRBV10-3 and TRBJ2-1; 7 bases line up with TRBD2. CDR1 and CDR2 from the germline V gene are ENHRY and SYGVKD. V lost 2 bases, J lost 3 bases, and 1 base stayed unmatched. The CDR3 is 14 residues long. Here the CDR3 reads CAISEPSGYNEQFF. The CDR3 region has the DNA TGTGCCATCAGTGAGCCTAGCGGCTACAATGAGCAGTTCTTC.

This chain connects TRBV6-1 to TRBJ2-2, with 10 bases fitting TRBD2. This CDR3 contains 13 residues. Per germline, CDR1 MNHNS and CDR2 SASEGT. The CDR3 protein is CNSGGARTGELFF. CDR3 in DNA: TGTAACAGCGGGGGGGCGCGCACCGGGGAGCTGTTTTTT.

In its sample, this clone was seen a few times. The chain has TRBV5-1 and TRBJ2-3; D may be TRBD2 (5 bases). V shed 0 bases and J shed 1 base, with 15 bases lying between them. In germline, CDR1 is SGHRS, CDR2 YFSETQ. The CDR3 consists of 17 residues. CDR3 amino acids: CASSLAGYGDGTDTQYF. CDR3 nucleotide sequence: TGCGCCAGCAGCTTGGCAGGTTACGGGGATGGCACAGATACGCAGTATTTT.

The table lists this clone with a few counts. The chain recombines TRBV5-1 with TRBJ1-4; D is ambiguous. The CDR3 spans 15 residues. From germline, CDR1 is SGHRS and CDR2 YFSETQ. V gave up 4 bases and J gave up 4 bases, with 14 bases separating them. The CDR3 bases are TGCGCCAGCAGCCCACTAGGACGGCTTAATGAAAAACTGTTTTTT. It is translated as CASSPLGRLNEKLFF.

The chain links TRBV2 to TRBJ1-5, with D possibly TRBD1 on 6 matching bases. Trimming stripped 6 bases from V and 3 bases from J, with 18 bases between. The CDR3 sequence is 16 residues long. The germline V gene encodes CDR1 SNHLY and CDR2 FYNNEI. The CDR3 sequence is CASSAGGRGDNQPQHF. The DNA for the CDR3 is TGTGCCAGCAGCGCCGGCGGCAGGGGAGACAATCAGCCCCAGCATTTT.

The chain joins TRBV10-3 to TRBJ1-2, with D possibly matching TRBD1 (5 bases). Germline V gives CDR1 ENHRY, CDR2 SYGVKD. The CDR3 loop spans 13 amino acids. V gave up 7 bases and J gave up 2 bases, with 11 bases separating them. In nucleotides, the CDR3 is TGTGCCATCACTGGACATCCCAACTATGGCTACACCTTC. Encoded protein: CAITGHPNYGYTF.

This chain connects TRBV5-6 to TRBJ2-3, with D perhaps matching TRBD2 (5 bases). The V gene lost 0 bases and the J gene lost 11 bases, with 16 bases spanning the gap. Germline CDR1 SGHDT, CDR2 YYEEEE. This CDR3 region has 14 residues. Written as DNA, the CDR3 is TGTGCCAGCAGCTTGGAATTTACCCGGGGTGGGCAGTATTTT. Translating it yields CASSLEFTRGGQYF.

The chain carries TRBV7-2 and TRBJ2-2, with D perhaps TRBD2 (5 bases). V lost 4 bases, J lost 0 bases, and 9 bases lay in between. The germline V gene has CDR1 SGHTA and CDR2 FQGNSA. CDR3 length: 15 amino acids. This chain's CDR3 is CASSYLGANTGELFF. The CDR3, as DNA: TGTGCCAGCAGCTACCTCGGGGCGAACACCGGGGAGCTGTTTTTT.

This clone was seen just once. The chain combines TRBV27 with TRBJ1-4; 7 bases agree with TRBD1. The length of the CDR3 is 15 residues. J gave up 7 bases and V 4 bases, and 9 bases lay outside the gene matches. Germline V gives CDR1 MNHEY, CDR2 SMNVEV (reference sequence). The CDR3 loop is CASSSSGTVIEKLFF. CDR3 DNA sequence: TGTGCCAGCAGTTCGTCCGGGACAGTGATTGAAAAACTGTTTTTT. The whole variable domain, filled in from reference TRBV27 and TRBJ1-4, reads EAQVTQNPRYLITVTGKKLTVTCSQNMNHEYMSWYRQDPGLGLRQIYYSMNVEVTDKGDVPEGYKVSRKEKRNFPLILESPSPNQTSLYFCASSSSGTVIEKLFFGSGTQLSVL.

This clone was observed a handful of times. The chain recombines TRBV4-1 with TRBJ1-6; weak D call: TRBD1 (6 bases). V lost 0 bases and J 5 bases, leaving 14 bases between the germline ends. The CDR3 consists of 17 residues. The germline gives CDR1 MGHRA, CDR2 YSYEKL. CDR3 in amino acids: CASSQDRGRGDNSPLHF. The CDR3 nucleotides read TGCGCCAGCAGCCAAGATCGGGGGCGGGGGGATAATTCACCCCTCCACTTT.

J is TRBJ1-2 and V is TRBV11-1; a weak D match, TRBD1 (5 bases). Germline V gene data show CDR1 as SGHAT and CDR2 as FQDESV (reference sequence). This CDR3 contains 16 residues. V lost 5 bases and J 5 bases, leaving 21 bases between the germline ends. The CDR3 DNA reads as TGTGCCAGCAGCAGACGAACGCGGGACCCTGGGTATGGCTACACCTTC. Translation: CASSRRTRDPGYGYTF.